This TCR beta chain is from a study of regulatory T cells in long-lasting Graves disease. Time point given: newly diagnosed GD, antithyroid drugs for less than 3 months. The authors made the TCR library using RNA they extracted from PBMCs. This clonotype has a count of ten or more. Arm-PCR of CDR3 regions with iRepertoire HTBI primers generated TCR beta libraries. Each CDR3 protein is one row after TCRdb ran MiXCR on the multiplex PCR reads. The data show 540,000 or so distinct CDR3 sequences, about 13% seen once. These data also formed part of another study, on T cells in Graves' hyperthyroidism and ophthalmopathy. From that study: HTBI primers drove first-round RT-PCR of the TCR CDR3.

The clonotype originates from a man aged 30-40 years with Graves disease. The starting material was peripheral blood mononuclear cells (PBMCs), obtained at new diagnosis, from a patient treated with antithyroid drugs.

The CDR3 DNA is TGTGCCAGCCGAGTGGGACAGGGACCCTACGAGCAGTACTTC. Residues: CASRVGQGPYEQYF. The V and J genes are TRBV3-1 and TRBJ2-7, with 9 bases lining up with TRBD1. This CDR3 spans 14 amino acids. Trimming took 8 bases from V and 2 from J; bases not matched to a gene: 7. CDR1 LGHDT and CDR2 YNNKEL come from the germline V gene (reference sequence).